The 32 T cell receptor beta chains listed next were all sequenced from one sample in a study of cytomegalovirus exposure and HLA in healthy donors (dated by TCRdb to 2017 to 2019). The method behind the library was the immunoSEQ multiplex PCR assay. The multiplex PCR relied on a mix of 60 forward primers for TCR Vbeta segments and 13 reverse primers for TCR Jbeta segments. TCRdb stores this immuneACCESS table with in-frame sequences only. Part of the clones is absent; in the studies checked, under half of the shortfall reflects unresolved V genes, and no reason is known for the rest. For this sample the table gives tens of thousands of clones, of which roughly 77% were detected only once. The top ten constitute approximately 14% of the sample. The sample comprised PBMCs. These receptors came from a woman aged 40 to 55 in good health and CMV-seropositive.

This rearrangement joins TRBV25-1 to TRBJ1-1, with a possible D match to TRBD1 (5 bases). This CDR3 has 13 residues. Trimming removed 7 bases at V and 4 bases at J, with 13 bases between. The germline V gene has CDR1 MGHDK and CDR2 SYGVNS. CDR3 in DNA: TGTGCCAGCACTTGGGGCAGGGCCACTGAAGCTTTCTTT. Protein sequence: CASTWGRATEAFF.

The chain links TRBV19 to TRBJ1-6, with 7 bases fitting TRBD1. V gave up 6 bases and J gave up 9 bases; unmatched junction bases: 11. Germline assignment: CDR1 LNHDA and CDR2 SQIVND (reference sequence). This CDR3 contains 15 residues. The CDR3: CASSSDRVVGSPLHF. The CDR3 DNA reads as TGTGCCAGTAGCAGCGACAGGGTCGTAGGTTCACCCCTCCACTTT.

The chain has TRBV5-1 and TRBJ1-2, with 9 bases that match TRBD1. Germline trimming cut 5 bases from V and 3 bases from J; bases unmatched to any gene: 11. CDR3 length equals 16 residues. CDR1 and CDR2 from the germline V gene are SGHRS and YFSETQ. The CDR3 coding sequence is TGCGCCAGCAGATTAACCACGGGACAGGGATACTATGGCTACACCTTC. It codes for CASRLTTGQGYYGYTF.

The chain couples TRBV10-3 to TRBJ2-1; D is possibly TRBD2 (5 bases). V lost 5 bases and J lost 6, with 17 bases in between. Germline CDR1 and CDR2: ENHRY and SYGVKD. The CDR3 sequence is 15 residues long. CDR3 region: CAISLPSAGGNEQFF. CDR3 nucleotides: TGTGCCATCAGTCTCCCATCTGCGGGTGGCAATGAGCAGTTCTTC.

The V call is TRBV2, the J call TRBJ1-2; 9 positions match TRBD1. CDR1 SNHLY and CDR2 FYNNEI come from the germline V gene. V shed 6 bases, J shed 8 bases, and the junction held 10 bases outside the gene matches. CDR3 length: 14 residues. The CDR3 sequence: CASRRLGTGKGYTF. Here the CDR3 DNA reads TGTGCCAGCAGGAGACTAGGGACAGGGAAAGGCTACACCTTC.

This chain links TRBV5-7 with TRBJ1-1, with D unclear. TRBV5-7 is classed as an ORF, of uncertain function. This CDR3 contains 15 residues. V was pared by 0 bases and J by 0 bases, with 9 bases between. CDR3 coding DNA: TGTGCCAGCAGCTTGGTGCAGGCCCTGAACACTGAAGCTTTCTTT. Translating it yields CASSLVQALNTEAFF.

In nucleotides, the CDR3 is TGCGCCAGCAGCCCGGACGGGGGGGGCGGACAGCCCCAGCATTTT. Amino acid sequence: CASSPDGGGGQPQHF. The gene calls are TRBV5-1 and TRBJ1-5, with D tentatively TRBD1 (6 bases). V was pared by 4 bases and J by 7 bases, with 18 bases between. Germline loops: CDR1 SGHRS, CDR2 YFSETQ. The CDR3 covers 15 residues. Full variable domain (missing parts from reference TRBV5-1 and TRBJ1-5): KAGVTQTPRYLIKTRGQQVTLSCSPISGHRSVSWYQQTPGQGLQFLFEYFSETQRNKGNFPGRFSGRQFSNSRSEMNVSTLELGDSALYLCASSPDGGGGQPQHFGDGTRLSIL.

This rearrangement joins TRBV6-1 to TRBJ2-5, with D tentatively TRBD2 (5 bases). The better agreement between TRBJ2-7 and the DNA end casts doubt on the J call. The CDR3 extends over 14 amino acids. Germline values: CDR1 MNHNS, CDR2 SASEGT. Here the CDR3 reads CASSPGEGNYEQYF. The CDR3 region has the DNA TGTGCCAGCAGCCCCGGGGAAGGAAACTACGAGCAGTACTTC.

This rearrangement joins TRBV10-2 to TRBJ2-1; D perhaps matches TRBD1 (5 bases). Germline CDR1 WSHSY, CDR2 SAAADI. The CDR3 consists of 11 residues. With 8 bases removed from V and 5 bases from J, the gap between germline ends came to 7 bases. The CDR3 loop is CASWGHNEQFF. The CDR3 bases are TGCGCCAGCTGGGGCCACAATGAGCAGTTCTTC.

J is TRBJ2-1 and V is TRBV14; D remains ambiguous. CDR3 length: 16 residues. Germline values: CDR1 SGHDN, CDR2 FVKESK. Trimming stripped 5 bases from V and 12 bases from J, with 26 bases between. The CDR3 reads CASSSSLSELSDGQFF. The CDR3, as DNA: TGTGCCAGCAGCTCCTCCCTGTCGGAGCTTTCTGACGGGCAGTTCTTC.

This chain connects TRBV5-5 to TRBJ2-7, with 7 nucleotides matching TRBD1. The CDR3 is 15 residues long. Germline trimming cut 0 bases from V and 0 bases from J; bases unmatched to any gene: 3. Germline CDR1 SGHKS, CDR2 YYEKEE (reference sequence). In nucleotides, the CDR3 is TGTGCCAGCAGCTTGGAGGGACAGACCTCCTACGAGCAGTACTTC. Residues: CASSLEGQTSYEQYF.

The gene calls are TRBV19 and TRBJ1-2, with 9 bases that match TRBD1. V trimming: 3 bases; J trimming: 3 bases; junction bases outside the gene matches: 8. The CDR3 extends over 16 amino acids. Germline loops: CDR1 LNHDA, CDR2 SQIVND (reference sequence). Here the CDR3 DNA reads TGTGCCAGTAGTATGACCGGGACAGGGAGGGACTATGGCTACACCTTC. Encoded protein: CASSMTGTGRDYGYTF.

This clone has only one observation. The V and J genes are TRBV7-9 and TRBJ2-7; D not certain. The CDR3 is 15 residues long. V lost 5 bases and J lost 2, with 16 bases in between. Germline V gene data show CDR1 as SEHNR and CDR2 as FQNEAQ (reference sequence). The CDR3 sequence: CASSPPILSPYEQYF. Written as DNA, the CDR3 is TGTGCCAGCAGCCCCCCCATCCTTAGCCCCTACGAGCAGTACTTC.

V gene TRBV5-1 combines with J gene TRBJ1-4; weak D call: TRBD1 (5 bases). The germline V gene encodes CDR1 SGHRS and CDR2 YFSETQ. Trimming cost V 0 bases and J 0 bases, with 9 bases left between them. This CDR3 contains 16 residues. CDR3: CASSLDGGATNEKLFF. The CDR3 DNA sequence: TGCGCCAGCAGCTTGGATGGGGGGGCAACTAATGAAAAACTGTTTTTT. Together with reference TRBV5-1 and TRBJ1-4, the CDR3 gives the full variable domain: KAGVTQTPRYLIKTRGQQVTLSCSPISGHRSVSWYQQTPGQGLQFLFEYFSETQRNKGNFPGRFSGRQFSNSRSEMNVSTLELGDSALYLCASSLDGGATNEKLFFGSGTQLSVL.

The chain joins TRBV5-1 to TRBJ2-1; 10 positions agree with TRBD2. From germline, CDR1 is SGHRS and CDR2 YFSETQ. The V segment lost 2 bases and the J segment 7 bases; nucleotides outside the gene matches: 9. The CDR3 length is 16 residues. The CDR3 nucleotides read TGCGCCAGCAGCTTAAGGGTAGCGGGGGGAGCTAATGAGCAGTTCTTC. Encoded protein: CASSLRVAGGANEQFF.

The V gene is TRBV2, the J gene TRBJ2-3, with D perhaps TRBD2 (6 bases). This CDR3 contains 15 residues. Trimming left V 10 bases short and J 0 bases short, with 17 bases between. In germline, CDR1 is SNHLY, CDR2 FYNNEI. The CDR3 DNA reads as TGTGCCACCACGAGGAATAGCGGCAGCACAGATACGCAGTATTTT. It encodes CATTRNSGSTDTQYF. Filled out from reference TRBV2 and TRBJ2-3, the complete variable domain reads EPEVTQTPSHQVTQMGQEVILRCVPISNHLYFYWYRQILGQKVEFLVSFYNNEISEKSEIFDDQFSVERPDGSNFTLKIRSTKLEDSAMYFCATTRNSGSTDTQYFGPGTRLTVL.

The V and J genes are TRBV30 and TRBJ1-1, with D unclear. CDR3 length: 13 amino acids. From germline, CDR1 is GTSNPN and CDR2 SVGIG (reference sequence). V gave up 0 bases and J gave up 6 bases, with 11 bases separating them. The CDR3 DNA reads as TGTGCCTGGAGTGTACTGAGGTGGGCTGAAGCTTTCTTT. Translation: CAWSVLRWAEAFF.

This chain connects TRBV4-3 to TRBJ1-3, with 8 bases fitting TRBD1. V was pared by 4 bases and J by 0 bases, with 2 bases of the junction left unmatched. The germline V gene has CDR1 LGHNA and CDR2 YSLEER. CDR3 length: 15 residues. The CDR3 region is CASSLGTGSGNTIYF. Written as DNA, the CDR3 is TGCGCCAGCAGCCTTGGGACAGGCTCTGGAAACACCATATATTTT.

CDR3 region: CASSLGTRGNYGYTF. CDR3 sequence (DNA): TGTGCCAGCAGTCTGGGGACGAGGGGGAACTATGGCTACACCTTC. V and J are TRBV6-5 and TRBJ1-2, with TRBD1 as a possible D gene (6 bases). The CDR3 is 15 residues long. CDR1 and CDR2 (germline): MNHEY, SVGAGI. V lost 5 bases, J lost 2 bases, and 15 bases lay in between.

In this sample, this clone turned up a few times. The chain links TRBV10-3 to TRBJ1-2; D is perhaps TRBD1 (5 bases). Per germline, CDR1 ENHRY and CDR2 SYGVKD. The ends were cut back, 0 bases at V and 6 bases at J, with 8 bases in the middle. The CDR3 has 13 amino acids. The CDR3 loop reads CAISESAGHGYTF. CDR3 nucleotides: TGTGCCATCAGTGAGTCCGCAGGGCATGGCTACACCTTC.

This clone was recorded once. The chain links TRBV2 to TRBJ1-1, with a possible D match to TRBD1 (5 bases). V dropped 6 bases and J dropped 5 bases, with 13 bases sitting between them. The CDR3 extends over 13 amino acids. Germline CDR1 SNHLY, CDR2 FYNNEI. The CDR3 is CASRLTEFTEAFF. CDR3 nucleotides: TGTGCCAGCAGGCTGACAGAGTTTACTGAAGCTTTCTTT.

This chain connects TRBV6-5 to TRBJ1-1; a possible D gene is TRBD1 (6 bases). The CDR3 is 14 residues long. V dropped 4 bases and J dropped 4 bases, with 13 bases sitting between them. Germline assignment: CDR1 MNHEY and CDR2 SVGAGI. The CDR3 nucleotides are TGTGCCAGCAGTTTGATCAGGGGCGGCACTGAAGCTTTCTTT. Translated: CASSLIRGGTEAFF.

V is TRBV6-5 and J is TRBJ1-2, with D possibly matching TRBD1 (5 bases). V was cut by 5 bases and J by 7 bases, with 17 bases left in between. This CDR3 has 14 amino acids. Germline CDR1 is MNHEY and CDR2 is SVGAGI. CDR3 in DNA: TGTGCCAGCAGTCCCGAATGGCGGGGCCCTGGCTACACCTTC. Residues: CASSPEWRGPGYTF.

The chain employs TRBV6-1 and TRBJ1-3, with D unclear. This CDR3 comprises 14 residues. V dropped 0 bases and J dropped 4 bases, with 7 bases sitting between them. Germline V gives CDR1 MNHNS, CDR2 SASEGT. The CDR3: CASSEAGGGNTIYF. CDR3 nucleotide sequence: TGTGCCAGCAGTGAAGCAGGAGGGGGAAACACCATATATTTT.

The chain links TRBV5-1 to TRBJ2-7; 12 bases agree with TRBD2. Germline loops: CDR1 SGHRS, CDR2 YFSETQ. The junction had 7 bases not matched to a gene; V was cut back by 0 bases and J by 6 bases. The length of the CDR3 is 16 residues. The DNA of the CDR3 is TGCGCCAGCAGCTTGGCCCTAGCGGGAGGGCCGGGCGAGCAGTACTTC. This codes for CASSLALAGGPGEQYF.

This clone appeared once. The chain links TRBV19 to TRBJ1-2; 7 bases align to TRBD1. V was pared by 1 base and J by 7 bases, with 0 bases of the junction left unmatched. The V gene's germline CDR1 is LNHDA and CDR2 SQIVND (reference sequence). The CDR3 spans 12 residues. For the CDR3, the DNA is TGTGCCAGTAGTATAGGACAGGGTGGCTACACCTTC. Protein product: CASSIGQGGYTF.

The CDR3 protein is CASSQDPFLSGNTIYF. In DNA form, the CDR3 reads TGCGCCAGCAGCCAAGATCCTTTCCTTTCTGGAAACACCATATATTTT. The rearrangement uses TRBV4-1 and TRBJ1-3, with unresolved D. Germline CDR1 MGHRA, CDR2 YSYEKL. Trimming cost V 0 bases and J 1 base, with 10 bases left between them. This CDR3 has 16 residues.

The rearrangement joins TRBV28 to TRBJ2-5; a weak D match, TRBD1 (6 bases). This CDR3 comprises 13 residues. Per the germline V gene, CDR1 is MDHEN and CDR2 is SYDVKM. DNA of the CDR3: TGTGCGACCCGGGGCAGGGGATGGGAGACCCAGTACTTC. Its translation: CATRGRGWETQYF. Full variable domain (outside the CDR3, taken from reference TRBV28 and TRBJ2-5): DVKVTQSSRYLVKRTGEKVFLECVQDMDHENMFWYRQDPGLGLRLIYFSYDVKMKEKGDIPEGYSVSREKKERFSLILESASTNQTSMYLCATRGRGWETQYFGPGTRLLVL.

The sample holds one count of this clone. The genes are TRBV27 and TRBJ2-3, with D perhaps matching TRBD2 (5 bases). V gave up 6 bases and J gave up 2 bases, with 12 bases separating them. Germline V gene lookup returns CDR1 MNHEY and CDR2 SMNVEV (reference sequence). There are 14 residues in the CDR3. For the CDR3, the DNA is TGTGCCAGCAGCGCGAGGGTGTACACAGATACGCAGTATTTT. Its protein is CASSARVYTDTQYF.

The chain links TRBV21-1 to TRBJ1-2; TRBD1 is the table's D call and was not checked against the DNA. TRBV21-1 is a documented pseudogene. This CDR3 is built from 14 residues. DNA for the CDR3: TGTGCCAGCAGGAAACAGGGTGCCTTGGGTGGCTACACCTTC. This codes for CASRKQGALGGYTF.

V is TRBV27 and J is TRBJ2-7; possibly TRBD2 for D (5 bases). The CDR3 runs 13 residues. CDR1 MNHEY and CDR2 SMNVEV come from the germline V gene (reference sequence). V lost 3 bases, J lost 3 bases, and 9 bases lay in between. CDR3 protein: CASSFVGSYEQYF. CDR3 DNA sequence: TGTGCCAGCAGTTTCGTGGGGAGCTACGAGCAGTACTTC.

In DNA, the CDR3 is TGTGCCTCCCGAGGTAGGGGTCCCCTAGACAATGAGCAGTTCTTC. This codes for CASRGRGPLDNEQFF. The rearrangement joins TRBV19 to TRBJ2-1, with TRBD1 as a possible D gene (5 bases). Germline V lookup: CDR1 LNHDA, CDR2 SQIVND (reference sequence). Between the trimmed V and J ends, which lost 11 bases and 5 bases, there was a span of 22 bases. The length of the CDR3 is 15 residues. Full variable domain (missing parts from reference TRBV19 and TRBJ2-1): DGGITQSPKYLFRKEGQNVTLSCEQNLNHDAMYWYRQDPGQGLRLIYYSQIVNDFQKGDIAEGYSVSREKKESFPLTVTSAQKNPTAFYLCASRGRGPLDNEQFFGPGTRLTVL.